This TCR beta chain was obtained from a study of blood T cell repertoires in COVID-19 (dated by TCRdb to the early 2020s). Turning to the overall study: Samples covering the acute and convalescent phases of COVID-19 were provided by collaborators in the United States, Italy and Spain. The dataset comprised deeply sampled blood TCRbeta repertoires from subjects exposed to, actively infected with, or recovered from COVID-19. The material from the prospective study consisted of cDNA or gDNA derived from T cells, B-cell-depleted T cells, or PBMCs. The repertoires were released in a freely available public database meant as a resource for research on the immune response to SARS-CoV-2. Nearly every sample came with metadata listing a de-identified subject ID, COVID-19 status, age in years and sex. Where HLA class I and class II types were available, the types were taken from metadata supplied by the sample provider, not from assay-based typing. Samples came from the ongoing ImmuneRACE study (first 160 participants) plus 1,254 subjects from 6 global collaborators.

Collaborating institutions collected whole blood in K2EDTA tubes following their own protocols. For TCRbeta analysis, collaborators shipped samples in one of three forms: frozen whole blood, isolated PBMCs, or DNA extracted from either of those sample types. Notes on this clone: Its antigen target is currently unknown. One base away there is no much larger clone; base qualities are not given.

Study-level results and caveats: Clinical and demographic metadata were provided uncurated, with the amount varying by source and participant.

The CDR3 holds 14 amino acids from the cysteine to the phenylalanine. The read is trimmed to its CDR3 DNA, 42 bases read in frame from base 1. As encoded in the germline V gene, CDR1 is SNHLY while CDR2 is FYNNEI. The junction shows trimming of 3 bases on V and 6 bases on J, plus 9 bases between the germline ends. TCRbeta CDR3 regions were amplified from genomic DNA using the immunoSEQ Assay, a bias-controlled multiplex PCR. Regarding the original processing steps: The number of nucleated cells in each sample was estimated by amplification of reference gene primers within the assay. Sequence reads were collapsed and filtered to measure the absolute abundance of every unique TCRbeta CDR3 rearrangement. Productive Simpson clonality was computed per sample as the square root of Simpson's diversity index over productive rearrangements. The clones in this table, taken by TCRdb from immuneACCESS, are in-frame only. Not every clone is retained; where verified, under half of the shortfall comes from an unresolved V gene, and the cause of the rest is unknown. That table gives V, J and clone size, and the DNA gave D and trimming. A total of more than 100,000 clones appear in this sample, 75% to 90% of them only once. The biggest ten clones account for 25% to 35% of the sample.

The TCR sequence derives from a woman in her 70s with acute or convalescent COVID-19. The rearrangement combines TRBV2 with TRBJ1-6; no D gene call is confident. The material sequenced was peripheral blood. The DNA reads TGTGCCAGCAGTGAGACGAGGAGTAATTCACCCCTCCACTTT. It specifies CASSETRSNSPLHF. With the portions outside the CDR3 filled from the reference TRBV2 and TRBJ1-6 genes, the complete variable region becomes EPEVTQTPSHQVTQMGQEVILRCVPISNHLYFYWYRQILGQKVEFLVSFYNNEISEKSEIFDDQFSVERPDGSNFTLKIRSTKLEDSAMYFCASSETRSNSPLHFGNGTRLTVT.